This T cell receptor (beta chain) emerged from a study of Tregs in tolerant kidney transplant recipients. Study conclusions and caveats: The most relevant donor-specific Treg TCRbeta repertoire apparently came from expansion with activated donor B cells.

TCRdb's table, derived via immunoSEQ multiplex PCR, lists solely in-frame clones and lacks some. In total, the table holds 30,000 to 35,000 clones. The junction had 7 bases not matched to a gene; V was cut back by 3 bases and J by 4 bases. The germline gives CDR1 MNHNS, CDR2 SASEGT. CDR3 length: 16 residues. Comment on this clone: The antigen remains unidentified. Read data end 3 residues before the CDR3 end; the end is taken from the germline J gene.

The chain couples TRBV6-1 to TRBJ2-2; 8 positions match TRBD2. The clonotype originates from a human donor who received a combined kidney and bone marrow transplant. Sequencing was performed on CD8+ T cells from blood, taken before the transplant. The chain's CDR3 is CASSEKGGRFTGELFF. The part of the CDR3 DNA that was read is TGTGCCAGCAGTGAGAAGGGCGGGAGGTTCACCGGGGAG.